The 28 T cell receptor beta chains below all came from one sample that was sequenced in a study of a mutant IDH1 vaccine in newly diagnosed glioma. Time point given: week 47, end of study. Alongside topical imiquimod, each dose of vaccine comprised 300 ug of mutant IDH1 20-mer peptide. For these TCRs, the target antigens are not known. Data came from immunoSEQ multiplex PCR; TCRdb stores just in-frame clones and leaves some out. This sample has tens of thousands of clones, with roughly four fifths found just once. This specimen was PBMCs, taken from a glioma patient whose treatment included an IDH1 peptide vaccine. The receptor source for this set is a woman in her 50s with glioma.

The chain combines TRBV5-1 with TRBJ1-6, with 7 nucleotides matching TRBD1. J gave up 10 bases and V 0 bases, and 10 bases lay outside the gene matches. Germline CDR1 and CDR2: SGHRS and YFSETQ. This CDR3 comprises 16 residues. The CDR3: CASSLGQGAWGSPLHF. CDR3 nucleotide sequence: TGCGCCAGCAGCTTGGGACAGGGTGCGTGGGGGTCACCCCTCCACTTT.

This rearrangement joins TRBV27 to TRBJ1-2; D gene unclear. The CDR3 has 13 residues. The ends were cut back, 2 bases at V and 11 bases at J, with 15 bases in the middle. The V gene's germline CDR1 is MNHEY and CDR2 SMNVEV (reference sequence). The CDR3 DNA reads as TGTGCCAGCAGTTTAGACACCCCTGGGGAGTACACCTTC. It yields the protein CASSLDTPGEYTF.

J is TRBJ1-5 and V is TRBV9; maybe TRBD1 (5 bases). V lost 8 bases and J 8 bases, leaving 17 bases between the germline ends. Germline lookup yields CDR1 SGDLS and CDR2 YYNGEE. The CDR3 covers 13 residues. This CDR3 is CARTGRRGKPQHF. DNA of the CDR3: TGTGCCAGAACGGGACGGCGAGGAAAGCCCCAGCATTTT. The full variable domain, in which reference TRBV9 and TRBJ1-5 provide the parts outside the CDR3, is DSGVTQTPKHLITATGQRVTLRCSPRSGDLSVYWYQQSLDQGLQFLIQYYNGEERAKGNILERFSAQQFPDLHSELNLSSLELGDSALYFCARTGRRGKPQHFGDGTRLSIL.

The chain recombines TRBV4-1 with TRBJ2-1; 12 positions match TRBD2. With 1 base clipped from V and 5 bases from J, the junction kept 0 bases outside the gene matches. Germline assignment: CDR1 MGHRA and CDR2 YSYEKL. The CDR3 covers 15 residues. DNA of the CDR3: TGCGCCAGCAGCCAAGGACTAGCGGGGGACAATGAGCAGTTCTTC. This gives the protein CASSQGLAGDNEQFF.

The genes are TRBV27 and TRBJ1-5; D is unclear. V lost 8 bases and J lost 6, with 11 bases in between. CDR3 length equals 12 residues. CDR1 and CDR2 from the germline V gene are MNHEY and SMNVEV (reference sequence). The CDR3 sequence: CASSTGTQPQHF. The CDR3 nucleotides read TGTGCCAGCTCTACGGGTACTCAGCCCCAGCATTTT.

This clone was seen just once. This rearrangement joins TRBV9 to TRBJ1-1; possibly TRBD1 for D (6 bases). Between the trimmed V and J ends, which lost 0 bases and 5 bases, there was a span of 11 bases. This CDR3 comprises 14 residues. CDR1 is SGDLS and CDR2 is YYNGEE in the germline V gene. CDR3 protein: CASSVGTEKTEAFF. The CDR3 nucleotides read TGTGCCAGCAGCGTAGGGACAGAAAAGACTGAAGCTTTCTTT.

The chain links TRBV4-1 to TRBJ1-6, with 10 bases matching TRBD1. Germline loops: CDR1 MGHRA, CDR2 YSYEKL. The V gene end was trimmed by 4 bases and the J gene end by 9 bases; junction bases not matched to a gene: 9. The CDR3 runs 16 residues. The CDR3 DNA is TGCGCCAGCAGCCCGAGGACAGGGGGATATGGTTCACCCCTCCACTTT. It encodes CASSPRTGGYGSPLHF.

The chain uses TRBV5-1 and TRBJ1-3, with 8 bases fitting TRBD1. V dropped 3 bases and J dropped 2; count of bases not matched to a gene: 7. CDR1 SGHRS and CDR2 YFSETQ come from the germline V gene. This CDR3 spans 16 amino acids. CDR3 nucleotides: TGCGCCAGCAGCTCGGGACAGGCCAGGACTGGAAACACCATATATTTT. Amino acids: CASSSGQARTGNTIYF.

The rearrangement links TRBV11-3 to TRBJ2-6, with D possibly being TRBD1 (5 bases). Germline V gene data show CDR1 as SGHNT and CDR2 as YENEEA. The CDR3 contains 15 residues. Trimming took off 6 bases at V and 1 base at J, with 10 bases between the two ends. The chain's CDR3 is CASSLTGSGANVLTF. CDR3 sequence (DNA): TGTGCCAGCAGTCTCACAGGTTCTGGGGCCAACGTCCTGACTTTC.

The V call is TRBV5-6, the J call TRBJ2-1; 9 nucleotides match TRBD2. The germline V gene has CDR1 SGHDT and CDR2 YYEEEE. V dropped 4 bases and J dropped 0; count of bases not matched to a gene: 8. The CDR3 length is 17 residues. The CDR3 coding sequence is TGTGCCAGCAGCCGCGCGCGGGGGGGGAGCTCCTACAATGAGCAGTTCTTC. Translation: CASSRARGGSSYNEQFF.

This chain connects TRBV10-1 to TRBJ1-1; D is undetermined. CDR3 length: 12 residues. Germline assignment: CDR1 WNHNN and CDR2 SYGVQD (reference sequence). Trimming took off 0 bases at V and 8 bases at J, with 7 bases between the two ends. The CDR3: CASSESRTEAFF. CDR3 coding DNA: TGCGCCAGCAGTGAGTCAAGGACCGAAGCTTTCTTT.

For this clone: One junction end disagrees with the germline gene, perhaps due to a read error. This chain links TRBV5-1 with TRBJ1-1; D is uncertain. Germline CDR1 is SGHRS and CDR2 is YFSETQ. This CDR3 comprises 12 residues. The CDR3 region is CASSLGSTVAFF. The CDR3 region has the DNA TGCGCCAGCAGCTTGGGTTCGACTGTAGCTTTCTTT. The full variable domain, in which reference TRBV5-1 and TRBJ1-1 provide the parts outside the CDR3, is KAGVTQTPRYLIKTRGQQVTLSCSPISGHRSVSWYQQTPGQGLQFLFEYFSETQRNKGNFPGRFSGRQFSNSRSEMNVSTLELGDSALYLCASSLGSTVAFFGQGTRLTVV.

The chain is built from TRBV7-2 and TRBJ2-1; 9 bases agree with TRBD2. CDR3 length equals 16 residues. Germline lookup yields CDR1 SGHTA and CDR2 FQGNSA. Trimming removed 0 bases from V and 1 base from J; junction bases left unmatched: 1. CDR3 sequence reads: CASSLASGGSYNEQFF. The CDR3 DNA reads as TGTGCCAGCAGCTTAGCTAGCGGGGGTTCCTACAATGAGCAGTTCTTC.

The chain uses TRBV7-3 and TRBJ2-3; 9 bases align to TRBD2. This CDR3 is built from 15 residues. From germline, CDR1 is SGHTA and CDR2 FQGTGA. V lost 5 bases, J lost 4 bases, and 7 bases stayed unmatched. The CDR3 spells CASSPRAGGADTQYF. Here the CDR3 DNA reads TGTGCCAGCAGCCCCAGGGCGGGGGGGGCAGATACGCAGTATTTT.

V and J are TRBV2 and TRBJ1-4; possible D gene TRBD1, 5 bases. Per germline, CDR1 SNHLY and CDR2 FYNNEI. The CDR3 runs to 16 residues. The germline V and J ends were trimmed by 8 bases and 0 bases, with 16 bases remaining between them. The CDR3 DNA is TGTGCCAGCCCCCCCCAAGAAGGGGCAACTAATGAAAAACTGTTTTTT. Its protein product is CASPPQEGATNEKLFF. Full variable domain (missing parts from reference TRBV2 and TRBJ1-4): EPEVTQTPSHQVTQMGQEVILRCVPISNHLYFYWYRQILGQKVEFLVSFYNNEISEKSEIFDDQFSVERPDGSNFTLKIRSTKLEDSAMYFCASPPQEGATNEKLFFGSGTQLSVL.

This rearrangement joins TRBV9 to TRBJ1-3; D is unclear. With 3 bases removed from V and 2 bases from J, the gap between germline ends came to 6 bases. The CDR3 runs to 13 residues. Looked up from germline, CDR1 is SGDLS and CDR2 is YYNGEE. The DNA of the CDR3 is TGTGCCAGCAGCGGAAGGGCTGGAAACACCATATATTTT. It codes for CASSGRAGNTIYF.

V is TRBV20-1 and J is TRBJ1-1; 7 bases line up with TRBD1. The CDR3 is 11 residues long. Germline CDR1 and CDR2: DFQATT and SNEGSKA (reference sequence). V dropped 6 bases and J dropped 8; count of bases not matched to a gene: 6. The CDR3 region has the DNA TGCAGTGCCCAGGGGGTAACAGAAGCTTTCTTT. It is translated as CSAQGVTEAFF.

The CDR3 reads CASSWDRAYEQYF. The DNA of the CDR3 is TGTGCCAGCAGCTGGGACAGGGCATACGAGCAGTACTTC. This chain joins TRBV7-8 and TRBJ2-7; 9 bases are shared with TRBD1. V trimming: 4 bases; J trimming: 4 bases; junction bases outside the gene matches: 2. This CDR3 is 13 amino acids long. CDR1 and CDR2 (germline): SGHVS, FQNEAQ.

The rearrangement links TRBV11-2 to TRBJ1-4; TRBD1 matches at 7 bases. Germline loops: CDR1 SGHAT, CDR2 FQNNGV. The V gene end was trimmed by 5 bases and the J gene end by 4 bases; junction bases not matched to a gene: 7. The CDR3 covers 15 residues. The CDR3 loop is CASSRQGQSNEKLFF. The CDR3 nucleotides read TGTGCCAGCAGCAGGCAGGGACAGAGTAATGAAAAACTGTTTTTT.

The chain joins TRBV28 to TRBJ2-7; TRBD2 is a possible D gene (5 bases). The V gene lost 5 bases and the J gene lost 1 base, with 9 bases spanning the gap. The CDR3 loop spans 13 amino acids. Germline V gene sequence: CDR1 MDHEN, CDR2 SYDVKM. CDR3 sequence: CASSAGKSYEQYF. CDR3 nucleotides: TGTGCCAGCAGTGCCGGGAAATCCTACGAGCAGTACTTC.

V is TRBV2 and J is TRBJ1-6; 7 bases are a match to TRBD1. V was pared by 4 bases and J by 9 bases, with 9 bases of the junction left unmatched. This CDR3 has 15 amino acids. Germline V gene sequence: CDR1 SNHLY, CDR2 FYNNEI. The CDR3 DNA follows: TGTGCCAGCAGTGCCACAGGGGTTAAGAGTTCACCCCTCCACTTT. Protein product: CASSATGVKSSPLHF.

V and J are TRBV5-1 and TRBJ2-1; 10 bases are shared with TRBD2. V trimming: 4 bases; J trimming: 4 bases; junction bases outside the gene matches: 2. The germline gives CDR1 SGHRS, CDR2 YFSETQ. The CDR3 is 14 residues long. The CDR3 nucleotides are TGCGCCAGCAGCGCTAGCGGGGGATACAATGAGCAGTTCTTC. This sequence encodes CASSASGGYNEQFF.

This clone was seen once. This sequence joins TRBV5-5 and TRBJ1-2, with 7 nucleotides matching TRBD1. V lost 1 base, J lost 6 bases, and 0 bases stayed unmatched. The germline gives CDR1 SGHKS, CDR2 YYEKEE (reference sequence). The CDR3 runs 12 residues. CDR3 in DNA: TGTGCCAGCAGCTTGCAGGGGGATGGCTACACCTTC. This encodes CASSLQGDGYTF.

The chain employs TRBV5-1 and TRBJ1-6; D remains unclear. V lost 0 bases and J lost 8, with 12 bases in between. CDR1 is SGHRS, CDR2 YFSETQ, per germline. The CDR3 contains 15 residues. This CDR3 reads CASSLGTLDDSPLHF. Written as DNA, the CDR3 is TGCGCCAGCAGCTTGGGGACCTTGGATGATTCACCCCTCCACTTT.

This clone was seen a single time. The V gene is TRBV2, the J gene TRBJ1-1; possibly TRBD1 for D (5 bases). The germline V gene has CDR1 SNHLY and CDR2 FYNNEI. V gave up 8 bases and J gave up 3 bases, with 7 bases separating them. The CDR3 spans 11 residues. CDR3 sequence reads: CASRGDTEAFF. The CDR3 DNA reads TGTGCCAGCCGGGGGGACACTGAAGCTTTCTTT.

The genes are TRBV5-1 and TRBJ1-3; D gene ambiguous. V dropped 7 bases and J dropped 0 bases, with 11 bases sitting between them. The CDR3 totals 14 residues. Germline V gene lookup returns CDR1 SGHRS and CDR2 YFSETQ. CDR3 region: CASRRDFSGNTIYF. DNA of the CDR3: TGCGCCAGCCGGAGGGATTTCTCTGGAAACACCATATATTTT.

This sequence joins TRBV7-2 and TRBJ2-3; D gene ambiguous. V was cut by 1 base and J by 2 bases, with 10 bases left in between. This CDR3 has 15 amino acids. Germline V gene sequence: CDR1 SGHTA, CDR2 FQGNSA. DNA of the CDR3: TGTGCCAGCAGCTTAGAGCTCAGTAACACAGATACGCAGTATTTT. This translates into CASSLELSNTDTQYF.

The V gene is TRBV6-6, the J gene TRBJ2-7, with TRBD2 matching 8 bases. Germline V gene lookup returns CDR1 MNHNY and CDR2 SVGAGI (reference sequence). CDR3 length: 14 amino acids. The ends lost 4 bases at V and 6 bases at J; junction bases unmatched: 8. This CDR3 is CASSLRGESLEQYF. The CDR3 DNA reads as TGTGCCAGCAGTTTGCGGGGGGAGTCCCTCGAGCAGTACTTC.